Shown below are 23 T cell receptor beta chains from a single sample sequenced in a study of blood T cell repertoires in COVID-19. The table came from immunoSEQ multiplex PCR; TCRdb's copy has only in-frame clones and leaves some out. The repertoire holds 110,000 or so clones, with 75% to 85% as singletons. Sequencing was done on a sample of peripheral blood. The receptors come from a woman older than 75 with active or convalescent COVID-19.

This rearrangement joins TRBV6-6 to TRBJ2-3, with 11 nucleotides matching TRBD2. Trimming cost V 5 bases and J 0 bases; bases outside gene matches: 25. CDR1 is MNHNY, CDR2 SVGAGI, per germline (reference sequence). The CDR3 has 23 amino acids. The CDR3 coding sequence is TGTGCCAGCAGTCCACAACCCAGGGCCCTACCCGAGACTAGCGGGACTAGCACAGATACGCAGTATTTT. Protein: CASSPQPRALPETSGTSTDTQYF.

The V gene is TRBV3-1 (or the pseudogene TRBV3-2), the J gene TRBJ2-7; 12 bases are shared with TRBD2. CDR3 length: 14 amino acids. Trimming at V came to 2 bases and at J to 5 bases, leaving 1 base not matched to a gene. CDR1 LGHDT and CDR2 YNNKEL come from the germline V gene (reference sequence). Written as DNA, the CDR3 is TGTGCCAGCAGCCAACGGACTAGCGGGAACGAGCAGTACTTC. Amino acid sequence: CASSQRTSGNEQYF.

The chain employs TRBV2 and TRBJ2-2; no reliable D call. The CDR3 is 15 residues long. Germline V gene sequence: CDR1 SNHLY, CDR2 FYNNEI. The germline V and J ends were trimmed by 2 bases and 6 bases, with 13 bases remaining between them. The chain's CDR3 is CASSENSFWAGELFF. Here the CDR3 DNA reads TGTGCCAGCAGTGAAAACAGTTTCTGGGCCGGGGAGCTGTTTTTT. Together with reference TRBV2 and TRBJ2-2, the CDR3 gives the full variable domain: EPEVTQTPSHQVTQMGQEVILRCVPISNHLYFYWYRQILGQKVEFLVSFYNNEISEKSEIFDDQFSVERPDGSNFTLKIRSTKLEDSAMYFCASSENSFWAGELFFGEGSRLTVL.

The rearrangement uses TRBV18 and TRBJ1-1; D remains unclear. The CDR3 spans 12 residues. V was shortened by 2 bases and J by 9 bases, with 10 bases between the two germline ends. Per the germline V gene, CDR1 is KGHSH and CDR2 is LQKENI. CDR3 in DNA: TGTGCCAGCTCACCAGGAAGCGAAAAAGCTTTCTTT. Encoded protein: CASSPGSEKAFF. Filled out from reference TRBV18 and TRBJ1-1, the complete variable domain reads NAGVMQNPRHLVRRRGQEARLRCSPMKGHSHVYWYRQLPEEGLKFMVYLQKENIIDESGMPKERFSAEFPKEGPSILRIQQVVRGDSAAYFCASSPGSEKAFFGQGTRLTVV.

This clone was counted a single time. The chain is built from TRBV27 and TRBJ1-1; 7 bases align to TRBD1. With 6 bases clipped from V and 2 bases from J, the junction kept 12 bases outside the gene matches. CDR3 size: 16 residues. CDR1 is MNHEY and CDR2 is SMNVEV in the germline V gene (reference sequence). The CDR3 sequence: CASSRIPGQTNTEAFF. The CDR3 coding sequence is TGTGCCAGCAGCCGTATCCCGGGACAGACTAACACTGAAGCTTTCTTT.

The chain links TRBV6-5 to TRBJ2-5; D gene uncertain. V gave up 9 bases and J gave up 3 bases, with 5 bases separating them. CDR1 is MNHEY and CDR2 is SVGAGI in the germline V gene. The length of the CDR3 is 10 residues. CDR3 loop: CASTKETQYF. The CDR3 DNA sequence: TGTGCCAGTACAAAAGAGACCCAGTACTTC.

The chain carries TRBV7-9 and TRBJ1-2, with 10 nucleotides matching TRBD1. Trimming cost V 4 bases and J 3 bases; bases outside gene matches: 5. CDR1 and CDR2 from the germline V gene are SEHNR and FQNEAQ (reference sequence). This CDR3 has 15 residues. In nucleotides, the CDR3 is TGTGCCAGCAGCTACAGGGACAGGGGCGACTATGGCTACACCTTC. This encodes CASSYRDRGDYGYTF.

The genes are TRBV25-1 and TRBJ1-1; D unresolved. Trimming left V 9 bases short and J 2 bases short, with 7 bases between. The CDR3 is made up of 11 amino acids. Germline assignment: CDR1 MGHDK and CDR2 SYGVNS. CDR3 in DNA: TGTGCCAGTAGGAGAAACACTGAAGCTTTCTTT. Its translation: CASRRNTEAFF.

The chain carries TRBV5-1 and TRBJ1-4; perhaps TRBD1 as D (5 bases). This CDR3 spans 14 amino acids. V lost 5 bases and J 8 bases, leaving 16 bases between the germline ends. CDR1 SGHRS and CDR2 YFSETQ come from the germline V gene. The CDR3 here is CASSTQGEEEKLFF. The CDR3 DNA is TGCGCCAGCAGTACCCAGGGTGAAGAGGAAAAACTGTTTTTT. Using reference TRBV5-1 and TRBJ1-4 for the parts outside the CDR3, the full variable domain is KAGVTQTPRYLIKTRGQQVTLSCSPISGHRSVSWYQQTPGQGLQFLFEYFSETQRNKGNFPGRFSGRQFSNSRSEMNVSTLELGDSALYLCASSTQGEEEKLFFGSGTQLSVL.

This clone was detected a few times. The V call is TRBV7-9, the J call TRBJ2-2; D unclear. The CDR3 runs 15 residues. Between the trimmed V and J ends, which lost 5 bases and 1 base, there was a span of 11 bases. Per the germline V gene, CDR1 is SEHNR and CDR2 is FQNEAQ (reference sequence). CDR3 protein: CASSILPLNTGELFF. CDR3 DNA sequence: TGTGCCAGCAGCATACTCCCCTTGAACACCGGGGAGCTGTTTTTT.

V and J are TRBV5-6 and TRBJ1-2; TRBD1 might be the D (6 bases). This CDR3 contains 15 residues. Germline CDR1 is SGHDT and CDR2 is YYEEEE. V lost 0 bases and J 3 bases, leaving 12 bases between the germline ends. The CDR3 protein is CASSLATGFYYGYTF. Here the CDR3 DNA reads TGTGCCAGCAGCTTGGCCACAGGGTTTTACTATGGCTACACCTTC.

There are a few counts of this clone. CDR3 region: CASSSTGVAYNSPLHF. In DNA, the CDR3 is TGTGCCAGCAGCTCCACAGGGGTCGCCTATAATTCACCCCTCCACTTT. The V and J genes are TRBV7-9 and TRBJ1-6, with 7 bases fitting TRBD1. The length of the CDR3 is 16 residues. V lost 4 bases and J lost 2; bases outside the gene matches: 5. Looked up from germline, CDR1 is SEHNR and CDR2 is FQNEAQ (reference sequence).

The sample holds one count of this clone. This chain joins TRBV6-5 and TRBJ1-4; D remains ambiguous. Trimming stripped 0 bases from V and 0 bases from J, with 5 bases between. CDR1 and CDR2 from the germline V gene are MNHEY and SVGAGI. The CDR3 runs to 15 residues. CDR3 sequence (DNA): TGTGCCAGCAGTTACTCGACATCAACTAATGAAAAACTGTTTTTT. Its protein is CASSYSTSTNEKLFF.

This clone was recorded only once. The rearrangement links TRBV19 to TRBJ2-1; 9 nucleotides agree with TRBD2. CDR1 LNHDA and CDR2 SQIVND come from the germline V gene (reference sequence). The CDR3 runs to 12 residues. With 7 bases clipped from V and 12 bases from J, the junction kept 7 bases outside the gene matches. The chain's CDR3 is CASKMREGRQFF. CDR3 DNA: TGTGCCAGTAAAATGCGGGAGGGCCGGCAGTTCTTC. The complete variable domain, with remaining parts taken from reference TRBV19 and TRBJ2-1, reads DGGITQSPKYLFRKEGQNVTLSCEQNLNHDAMYWYRQDPGQGLRLIYYSQIVNDFQKGDIAEGYSVSREKKESFPLTVTSAQKNPTAFYLCASKMREGRQFFGPGTRLTVL.

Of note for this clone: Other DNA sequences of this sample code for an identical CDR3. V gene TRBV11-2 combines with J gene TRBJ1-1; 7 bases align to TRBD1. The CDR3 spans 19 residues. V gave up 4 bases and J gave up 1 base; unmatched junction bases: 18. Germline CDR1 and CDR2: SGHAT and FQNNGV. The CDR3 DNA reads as TGTGCCAGCAGCTCTGACGGCAGGGGGTATATCCCTAGGAACACTGAAGCTTTCTTT. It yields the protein CASSSDGRGYIPRNTEAFF.

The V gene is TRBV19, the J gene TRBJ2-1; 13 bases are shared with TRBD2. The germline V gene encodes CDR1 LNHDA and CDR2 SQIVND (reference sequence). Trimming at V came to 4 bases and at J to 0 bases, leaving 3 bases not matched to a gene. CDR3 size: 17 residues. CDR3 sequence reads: CASSTRTSGSSYNEQFF. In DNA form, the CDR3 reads TGTGCCAGTAGTACCAGGACTAGCGGGAGCTCCTACAATGAGCAGTTCTTC.

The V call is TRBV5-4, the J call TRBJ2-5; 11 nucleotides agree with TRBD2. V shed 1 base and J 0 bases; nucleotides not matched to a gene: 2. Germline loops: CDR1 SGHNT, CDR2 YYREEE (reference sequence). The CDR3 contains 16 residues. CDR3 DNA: TGTGCCAGCAGCTTGCCACTAGCGGGGGACCAAGAGACCCAGTACTTC. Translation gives CASSLPLAGDQETQYF.

The CDR3 loop is CASSENYEQFF. In DNA, the CDR3 is TGTGCCAGCAGTGAAAACTATGAGCAGTTCTTC. The chain carries TRBV6-1 and TRBJ2-1; D is ambiguous. CDR3 size: 11 residues. Germline lookup yields CDR1 MNHNS and CDR2 SASEGT. Trimming took 2 bases from V and 8 from J, leaving 4 bases between them.

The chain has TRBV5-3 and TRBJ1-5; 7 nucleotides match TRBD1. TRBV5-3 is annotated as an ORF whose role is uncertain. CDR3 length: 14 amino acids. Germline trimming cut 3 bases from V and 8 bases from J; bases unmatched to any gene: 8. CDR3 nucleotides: TGTGCCAGAAGCTCCCCAGGGGGTGTTGAGCCCCAGCATTTT. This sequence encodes CARSSPGGVEPQHF.

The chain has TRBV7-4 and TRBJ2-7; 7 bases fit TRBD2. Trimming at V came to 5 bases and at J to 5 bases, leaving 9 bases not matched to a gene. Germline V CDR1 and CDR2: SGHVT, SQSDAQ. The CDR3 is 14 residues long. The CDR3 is CASSKAAGDDEQYF. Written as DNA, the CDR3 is TGTGCCAGCAGCAAGGCCGCGGGAGATGACGAGCAGTACTTC.

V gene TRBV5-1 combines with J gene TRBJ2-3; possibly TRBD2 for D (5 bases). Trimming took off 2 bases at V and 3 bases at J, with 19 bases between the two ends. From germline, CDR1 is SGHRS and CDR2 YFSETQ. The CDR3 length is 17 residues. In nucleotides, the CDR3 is TGCGCCAGCAGCTTCGAGTTGTGGGGAGATAGAACAGATACGCAGTATTTT. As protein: CASSFELWGDRTDTQYF.

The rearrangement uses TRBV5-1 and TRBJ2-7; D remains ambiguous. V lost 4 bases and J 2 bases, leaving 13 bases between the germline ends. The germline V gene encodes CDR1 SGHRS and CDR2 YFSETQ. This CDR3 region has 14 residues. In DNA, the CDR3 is TGCGCCAGCAGCCTGTCGCGAGTCACCTACGAGCAGTACTTC. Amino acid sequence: CASSLSRVTYEQYF.

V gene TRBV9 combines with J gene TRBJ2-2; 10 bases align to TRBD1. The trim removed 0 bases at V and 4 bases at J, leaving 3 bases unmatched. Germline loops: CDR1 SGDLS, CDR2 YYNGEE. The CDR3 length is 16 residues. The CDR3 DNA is TGTGCCAGCAGCGTAGGTTGGACAGGGGGCACCGGGGAGCTGTTTTTT. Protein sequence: CASSVGWTGGTGELFF.